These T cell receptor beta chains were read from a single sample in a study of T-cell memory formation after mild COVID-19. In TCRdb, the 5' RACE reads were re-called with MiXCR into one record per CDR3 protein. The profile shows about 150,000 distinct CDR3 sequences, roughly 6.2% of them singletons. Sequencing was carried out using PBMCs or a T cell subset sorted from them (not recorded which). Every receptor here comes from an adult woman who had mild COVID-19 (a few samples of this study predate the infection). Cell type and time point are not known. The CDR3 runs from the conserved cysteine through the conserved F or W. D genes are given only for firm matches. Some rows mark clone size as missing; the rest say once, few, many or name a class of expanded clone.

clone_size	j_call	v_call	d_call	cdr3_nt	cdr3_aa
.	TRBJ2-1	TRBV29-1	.	TGCAGCGTTGAAGATCGGGCGACCTCTGGTGATGAGCAGTTCTTC	CSVEDRATSGDEQFF
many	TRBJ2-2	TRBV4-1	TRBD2	TGCGCCAGCAGCCAAGAAGGGATTTTGATACTAGCGGCAAACACCGGGGAGCTGTTTTTT	CASSQEGILILAANTGELFF
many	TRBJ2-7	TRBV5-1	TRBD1	TGCGCCAGCAGCTTCAGACAGGGAAGGGACTACGAGCAGTACTTC	CASSFRQGRDYEQYF
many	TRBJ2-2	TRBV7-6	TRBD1	TGTGCCAGCAGCTTAGCGCAAGGGACAGGGTCCACCGGGGAGCTGTTTTTT	CASSLAQGTGSTGELFF
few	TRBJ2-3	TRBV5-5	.	TGTGCCAGCAGCTTGGTGGCAGATATCAGCACAGATACGCAGTATTTT	CASSLVADISTDTQYF
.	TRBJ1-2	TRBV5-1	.	TGCGCCAGCAGCCCGCAGGGCCATGGCTACACCTTC	CASSPQGHGYTF
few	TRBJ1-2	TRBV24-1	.	TGTGCCACGGCTATGGACGGGAATTATGGCTACACCTTC	CATAMDGNYGYTF
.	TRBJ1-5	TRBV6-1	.	TGTGCCAGCAGTGACGGAACAGTATACAATCAGCCCCAGCATTTT	CASSDGTVYNQPQHF
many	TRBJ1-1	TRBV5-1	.	TGCGCCAGCAGCTTGGCCGGAGGGTTGGTAGAAGCTTTCTTT	CASSLAGGLVEAFF
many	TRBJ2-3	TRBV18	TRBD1	TGTGCCAGCTCACGGATAACAGGGGGCCGGACAGATACGCAGTATTTT	CASSRITGGRTDTQYF
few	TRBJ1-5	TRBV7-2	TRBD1	TGTGCCAGCAGCGATACCCTACAGGGGGATAGCAATCAGCCCCAGCATTTT	CASSDTLQGDSNQPQHF
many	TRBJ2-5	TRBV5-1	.	TGCGCCAGCAGCCCCCAGACATACCAAGAGACCCAGTACTTC	CASSPQTYQETQYF
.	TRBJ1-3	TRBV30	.	TGTGCCTGGAGTGTACCACGACAAAGAACAATCTCTGGAAACACCATATATTTT	CAWSVPRQRTISGNTIYF
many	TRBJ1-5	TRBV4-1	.	TGCGCCAGCAGCCAAGGGACGGGGGACTTTCAGCCCCAGCATTTT	CASSQGTGDFQPQHF
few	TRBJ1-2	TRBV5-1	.	TGCGCCAGCAGCTTGGAGGTTAACTATGGCTACACCTTC	CASSLEVNYGYTF
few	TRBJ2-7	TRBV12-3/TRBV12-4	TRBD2	TGTGCCAGCAGTTTAATTGCTAGCGGGAACGAGCAGTACTTC	CASSLIASGNEQYF
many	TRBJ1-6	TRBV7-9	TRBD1	TGTGCCAGCAGCTCATTAGGACAGGGAAATTCACCCCTCCACTTT	CASSSLGQGNSPLHF
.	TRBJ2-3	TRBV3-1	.	TGTGCCAGCAGCCCCCAGACTCGAACGCAGTATTTT	CASSPQTRTQYF
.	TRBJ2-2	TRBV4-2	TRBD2	TGTGCCAGCAGCCAAGGACTAGCGGGAGACACCGGGGAGCTGTTTTTT	CASSQGLAGDTGELFF
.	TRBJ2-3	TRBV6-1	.	TGTGCCAGCAGTGAACAGTGGGGGGCCGGAGGAGATACGCAGTATTTT	CASSEQWGAGGDTQYF
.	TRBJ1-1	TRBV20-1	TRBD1	TGCAGTGCTTTAGAAGGGGGCACTGGGAACACTGAAGCTTTCTTT	CSALEGGTGNTEAFF
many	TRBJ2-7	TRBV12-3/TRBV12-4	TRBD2	TGTGCCAGCAGAGCGGGGGGTCAGAAGCAGTACTTC	CASRAGGQKQYF
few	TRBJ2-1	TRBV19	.	TGTGCCAGTAGTAGGGTGGCTAGCTACAATGAGCAGTTCTTC	CASSRVASYNEQFF
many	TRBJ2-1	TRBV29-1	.	TGCAGCGTTGGTGGCTTTGCTGCCAGTGAGCAGTTCTTC	CSVGGFAASEQFF
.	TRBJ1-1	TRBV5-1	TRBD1	TGCGCCAGCAGCTTGTGGGGACAGAAGAACACTGAAGCTTTCTTT	CASSLWGQKNTEAFF
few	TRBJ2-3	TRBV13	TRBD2	TGTGCCAGCAGCTTAAATCCCAGCGGGAGGCTTAAGACAGATACGCAGTATTTT	CASSLNPSGRLKTDTQYF
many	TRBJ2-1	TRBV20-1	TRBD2	TGCAGTGCTAGAGATGGGACTAGCGGGACCAATGAGCAGTTCTTC	CSARDGTSGTNEQFF
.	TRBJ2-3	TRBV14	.	TGTGCCAGCAGCCAAGACCAAACTAGCACAGATACGCAGTATTTT	CASSQDQTSTDTQYF
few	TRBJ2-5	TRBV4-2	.	TGTGCCAGCAGCCAAGATCTGACCCCCAAGACCCAGTACTTC	CASSQDLTPKTQYF
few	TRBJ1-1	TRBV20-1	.	TGCAGTGCTATCCTGAATTCCCAGGGTAACACTGAAGCTTTCTTT	CSAILNSQGNTEAFF
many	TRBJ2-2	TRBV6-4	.	TGTGCCAGCAGTGCCGGTGGCACCGGGGAGCTGGTTTTT	CASSAGGTGELVF
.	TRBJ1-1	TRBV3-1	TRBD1	TGTGCCAGCAGCTTACGGACAGGGAGAGCTTTCTTT	CASSLRTGRAFF
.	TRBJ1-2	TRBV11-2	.	TGTGCCAGCACCTGGGTAATCGGGGGAAACTATGGCTACACCTTC	CASTWVIGGNYGYTF
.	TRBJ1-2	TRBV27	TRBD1	TGTGCCAGCAGCCCAAATACAGGGGGCTATGGCTACACCTTC	CASSPNTGGYGYTF
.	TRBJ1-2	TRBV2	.	TGTGCCAGCAGGGCGGGGGCAGGAGGCTACACCTTC	CASRAGAGGYTF
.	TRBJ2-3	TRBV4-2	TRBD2	TGTGCCAGCAGCCTGGGAGGGAGTCCAGATACGCAGTATTTT	CASSLGGSPDTQYF
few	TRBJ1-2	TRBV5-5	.	TGTGCCAGCACAAATGTCCGGTATGGCTACACCTTC	CASTNVRYGYTF
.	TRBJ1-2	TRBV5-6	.	TGTGCCAGCAGCTTGCCGGCAAGCTATGGCTACACCTTC	CASSLPASYGYTF
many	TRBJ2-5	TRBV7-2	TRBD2	TGTGCCAGCAGCCCACCTAGCGGGGGAGAGACCCAGTACTTC	CASSPPSGGETQYF
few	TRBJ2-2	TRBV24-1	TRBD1	TGTGCCACCAGTGATTGGGGGGACAGGCCGCGGGAGCTGTTTTTT	CATSDWGDRPRELFF
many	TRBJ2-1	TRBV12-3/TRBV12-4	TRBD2	TGTGCCAGCAGCGGACTAGCGGGGGGGATCACCTACAATGAGCAGTTCTTC	CASSGLAGGITYNEQFF
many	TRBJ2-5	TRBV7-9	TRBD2	TGTGCCAGCAGCCCGACTAGCGGGAGAATGTCCCAGTACTTC	CASSPTSGRMSQYF
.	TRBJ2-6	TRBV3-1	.	TGTGCCAGCAGCGCCAAAGGGACTGTGGACAACGTCCTGACTTTC	CASSAKGTVDNVLTF
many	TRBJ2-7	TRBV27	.	TGTGCCAGCAGTTTCGGGGTCTGGGGCTACGAGCAGTACTTC	CASSFGVWGYEQYF
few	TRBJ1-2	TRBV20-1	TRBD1	TGCAGTGGGGATCGTCCGGACAGGGCTAACTATGGCTACACCTTC	CSGDRPDRANYGYTF
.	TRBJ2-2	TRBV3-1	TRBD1	TGTGCCAGCAGCCCCTTATTAGGGACAGTGGGGGCGAACACCGGGGAGCTGTTTTTT	CASSPLLGTVGANTGELFF
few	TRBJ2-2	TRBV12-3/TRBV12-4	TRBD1	TGTGCCAGCAGCCGTCGACAGGGTCCCGGGGAGCTGTTTTTT	CASSRRQGPGELFF
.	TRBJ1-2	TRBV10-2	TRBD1	TGCGCCAGCAGTTCTGGGACAGACTATGGCTACACCTTC	CASSSGTDYGYTF
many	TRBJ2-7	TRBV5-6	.	TGTGCCAGCAGGGCCGGGACGGCACCCTACGAGCAGTACTTC	CASRAGTAPYEQYF
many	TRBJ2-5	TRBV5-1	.	TGCGCCAGCAGCTCCAGCCAAGAGACCCAGTACTTC	CASSSSQETQYF
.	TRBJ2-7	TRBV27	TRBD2	TGTGCCAGCCGAGCGGGGAGCACCTCCTACGAGCAGTACTTC	CASRAGSTSYEQYF
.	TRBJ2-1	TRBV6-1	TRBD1	TGTGCCAGCAGCCGGACAGGGGGTTATGAGCAGTTCTTC	CASSRTGGYEQFF
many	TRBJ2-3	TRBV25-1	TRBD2	TGTGCCAGCAGTGAATCGTTGGGACTAGCAACAGATACGCAGTATTTT	CASSESLGLATDTQYF
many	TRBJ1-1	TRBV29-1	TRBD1	TGCAGCGTTGTCCCCGGACAGGGGCGAGGAAACACTGAAGCTTTCTTT	CSVVPGQGRGNTEAFF
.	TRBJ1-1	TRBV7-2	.	TGTGCCAGCAGCGCCCAACAGGGATTCGAAGCTTTCTTT	CASSAQQGFEAFF
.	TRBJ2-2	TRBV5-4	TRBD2	TGTGCCAGCAGCTTGCAGCGGGGGGGCCGGACCGGGGAGCTGTTTTTT	CASSLQRGGRTGELFF
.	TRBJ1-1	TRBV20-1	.	TGCAGTGCCCAACCGCCGGGACTTATGAACACTGAAGCTTTCTTT	CSAQPPGLMNTEAFF
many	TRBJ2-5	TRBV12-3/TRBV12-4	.	TGTGCCAGCACCCTGGGGGAGACCCAGTACTTC	CASTLGETQYF
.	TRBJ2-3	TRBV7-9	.	TGTGCCAGCAGCACCGCGGGACATAGCACAGATACGCAGTATTTT	CASSTAGHSTDTQYF
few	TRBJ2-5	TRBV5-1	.	TGCGCCAGCAGCTTGGCACGGGTAGGGGAGACCCAGTACTTC	CASSLARVGETQYF